This T cell receptor (beta chain) was identified in a study of blood T cell repertoires in COVID-19. Germline V gene sequence: CDR1 SGHDN, CDR2 FVKESK. The CDR3 runs 14 residues. V shed 0 bases and J shed 10 bases, with 15 bases lying between them. The table came from immunoSEQ multiplex PCR; TCRdb's copy has only in-frame clones and leaves some out. The table shows approximately 260,000 clones, with around 90% occurring only once. The chain joins TRBV14 to TRBJ1-2; D remains unclear. Sequencing was carried out using PBMCs or T cells enriched from blood (not recorded which). The receptor was derived from a woman aged 30 to 39 with acute COVID-19. CDR3 bases: TGTGCCAGCAGCCAAGATTCCCTGAGGGTGGCCTACACCTTC. This codes for CASSQDSLRVAYTF.